The 21 T cell receptor beta chains given below trace back to one sample, sequenced in a study of blood T cell repertoires in COVID-19. TCRdb keeps only in-frame clones here, not all; method: immunoSEQ multiplex PCR. This table has roughly 330,000 clones, about 87% appearing once. Sequences were obtained from PBMCs or T cells enriched from blood (not recorded which). The receptors come from a woman aged 25 to 39 who had recovered from COVID-19.

This chain joins TRBV15 and TRBJ2-1; tentative D call: TRBD2 (6 bases). The CDR3 is 15 amino acids. Per the germline V gene, CDR1 is LNHNV and CDR2 is YYDKDF (reference sequence). V was pared by 5 bases and J by 10 bases, with 21 bases between. The CDR3 here is CATSPRGADRGEQFF. As DNA, the CDR3 is TGTGCCACCAGCCCCCGGGGAGCGGATCGGGGGGAGCAGTTCTTC.

This clone was observed once. The rearrangement uses TRBV12-3 or TRBV12-4 and TRBJ2-7; tentative D call: TRBD2 (6 bases). The CDR3 is made up of 13 amino acids. Trimming cost V 5 bases and J 3 bases, with 11 bases left between them. CDR3 in DNA: TGTGCCAGCAGTCCTGGGGGGATCTACGAGCAGTACTTC. This encodes CASSPGGIYEQYF.

CDR3 in amino acids: CSVPRGWSVHSSYNEQFF. The DNA for the CDR3 is TGCAGCGTCCCAAGGGGGTGGTCAGTCCATTCATCCTACAATGAGCAGTTCTTC. The V gene is TRBV29-1, the J gene TRBJ2-1; tentatively, D is TRBD1 (6 bases). CDR3 length: 18 amino acids. Looked up from germline, CDR1 is SQVTM and CDR2 is ANQGSEA. V dropped 6 bases and J dropped 1 base, with 25 bases sitting between them.

The V and J genes are TRBV6-2 or TRBV6-3 and TRBJ2-7; TRBD2 agrees at 14 bases. In germline, CDR1 is MNHEY, CDR2 SVGEGT. The ends lost 2 bases at V and 6 bases at J; junction bases unmatched: 6. The CDR3 extends over 16 amino acids. The CDR3 spells CASSYHQTSGGVEQYF. The CDR3 DNA is TGTGCCAGCAGTTACCACCAGACTAGCGGGGGGGTCGAGCAGTACTTC.

The V call is TRBV4-2, the J call TRBJ1-5; the D gene is possibly TRBD1 (6 bases). Trimming took 1 base from V and 4 from J, leaving 11 bases between them. The CDR3 totals 15 residues. Germline CDR1 and CDR2: LGHNA and YNFKEQ. The CDR3 loop reads CASSQVAGANQPQHF. CDR3 sequence (DNA): TGTGCCAGCAGCCAAGTGGCAGGGGCGAATCAGCCCCAGCATTTT.

The chain carries TRBV28 and TRBJ2-4; the match to TRBD1 covers 7 bases. Germline CDR1 is MDHEN and CDR2 is SYDVKM. The CDR3 length is 13 residues. The trim removed 5 bases at V and 7 bases at J, leaving 5 bases unmatched. Here the CDR3 reads CASSQGVGNIQYF. The CDR3 DNA reads TGTGCCAGCAGTCAGGGGGTGGGGAACATTCAGTACTTC.

Details on this clone: The same CDR3 is also encoded by other DNA sequences in this sample. The chain employs TRBV3-1 (or the pseudogene TRBV3-2) and TRBJ1-1; 7 bases align to TRBD1. Germline V gives CDR1 LGHDT, CDR2 YNNKEL (reference sequence). V dropped 4 bases and J dropped 5; count of bases not matched to a gene: 4. This CDR3 contains 13 residues. The CDR3 reads CASSPRQGTEAFF. Written as DNA, the CDR3 is TGTGCCAGCAGCCCCAGACAGGGAACTGAAGCTTTCTTT.

The V gene is TRBV5-6, the J gene TRBJ2-3; TRBD2 matches at 13 bases. V lost 5 bases to trimming and J lost 4 bases; unmatched junction nucleotides: 7. The CDR3 loop spans 16 amino acids. Germline CDR1 SGHDT, CDR2 YYEEEE. In nucleotides, the CDR3 is TGTGCCAGCAGTTCCCTCGGACTAGCGGGGGCAGATACGCAGTATTTT. Translation gives CASSSLGLAGADTQYF.

The chain has TRBV19 and TRBJ1-2, with 7 bases fitting TRBD1. Germline V lookup: CDR1 LNHDA, CDR2 SQIVND (reference sequence). V dropped 7 bases and J dropped 5; count of bases not matched to a gene: 13. The CDR3 contains 15 residues. The CDR3 coding sequence is TGTGCCAGTACCCAGGGGGGTACCACTAGATATGGCTACACCTTC. It is translated as CASTQGGTTRYGYTF.

The table lists this clone with a count of one. The gene calls are TRBV28 and TRBJ2-7, with D possibly being TRBD2 (6 bases). V gave up 4 bases and J gave up 6 bases, with 19 bases separating them. This CDR3 region has 15 residues. Looked up from germline, CDR1 is MDHEN and CDR2 is SYDVKM. The CDR3 here is CASSSRPSGGREQYF. For the CDR3, the DNA is TGTGCCAGCAGTTCCCGTCCGTCCGGGGGACGCGAGCAGTACTTC.

The chain joins TRBV4-1 to TRBJ2-2; the match to TRBD2 covers 7 bases. The CDR3 sequence is 21 residues long. The germline CDR1 and CDR2 sequences are MGHRA and YSYEKL. Germline trimming cut 5 bases from V and 1 base from J; bases unmatched to any gene: 22. The CDR3, as DNA: TGCGCCAGCAGCGGAGGGAACCTGTGGAAATCTGGCGGGGGGAACACCGGGGAGCTGTTTTTT. This translates into CASSGGNLWKSGGGNTGELFF.

V is TRBV15 and J is TRBJ1-5; 10 bases agree with TRBD1. V was pared by 5 bases and J by 7 bases, with 8 bases of the junction left unmatched. This CDR3 is built from 15 residues. The germline CDR1 and CDR2 sequences are LNHNV and YYDKDF (reference sequence). The CDR3 DNA follows: TGTGCCACCAGCGGTCAGGACAGGGGGGGGCAGCCCCAGCATTTT. Residues: CATSGQDRGGQPQHF.

This rearrangement joins TRBV5-1 to TRBJ1-3; 7 bases align to TRBD1. The CDR3 covers 15 residues. From germline, CDR1 is SGHRS and CDR2 YFSETQ. Unmatched junction bases numbered 2, after V lost 2 bases and J lost 0 bases. The CDR3 coding sequence is TGCGCCAGCAGCTTCGGACAGGACTCTGGAAACACCATATATTTT. Translation gives CASSFGQDSGNTIYF.

The V and J genes are TRBV27 and TRBJ1-5, with D perhaps TRBD1 (6 bases). CDR1 is MNHEY and CDR2 is SMNVEV in the germline V gene (reference sequence). The CDR3 contains 13 residues. The V and J ends lost 6 bases and 5 bases respectively, with 11 bases between them. Here the CDR3 reads CASSLGAYQPQHF. CDR3 in DNA: TGTGCCAGCAGCTTGGGGGCATATCAGCCCCAGCATTTT.

The V and J genes are TRBV5-6 and TRBJ2-7; no firm D call. This CDR3 region has 12 residues. The V gene lost 1 base and the J gene lost 3 bases, with 5 bases spanning the gap. The germline gives CDR1 SGHDT, CDR2 YYEEEE. The CDR3: CASSLTYYEQYF. The CDR3 DNA sequence: TGTGCCAGCAGCTTGACCTACTACGAGCAGTACTTC.

The chain is built from TRBV12-3 or TRBV12-4 and TRBJ1-5, with D tentatively TRBD1 (5 bases). This CDR3 has 13 amino acids. Deletions cut 5 bases from V and 9 bases from J, with 14 bases between. The CDR3 loop reads CASSANADRPQHF. CDR3 coding DNA: TGTGCCAGCAGTGCGAACGCCGACAGGCCCCAGCATTTT.

The chain joins TRBV27 to TRBJ2-1; TRBD2 aligns across 11 bases. With V trimmed by 1 base and J by 2 bases, 4 bases remained unmatched. The CDR3 is 17 amino acids. Per the germline V gene, CDR1 is MNHEY and CDR2 is SMNVEV (reference sequence). CDR3 amino acids: CASSLFSSGGTYNEQFF. The CDR3 region has the DNA TGTGCCAGCAGTTTATTCTCTAGCGGGGGGACCTACAATGAGCAGTTCTTC.

The J gene is TRBJ2-2, the V gene TRBV27, with 8 bases lining up with TRBD1. CDR1 and CDR2 (germline): MNHEY, SMNVEV (reference sequence). The CDR3 extends over 17 amino acids. The junction had 10 bases not matched to a gene; V was cut back by 6 bases and J by 1 base. The CDR3 sequence: CASSPFPGTGNTGELFF. The CDR3 DNA reads TGTGCCAGCAGCCCCTTTCCCGGGACAGGGAACACCGGGGAGCTGTTTTTT.

The chain has TRBV5-4 and TRBJ2-3; D is possibly TRBD2 (6 bases). Germline V gene lookup returns CDR1 SGHNT and CDR2 YYREEE (reference sequence). The CDR3 is made up of 15 amino acids. Trimming took off 4 bases at V and 4 bases at J, with 16 bases between the two ends. Written as DNA, the CDR3 is TGTGCCAGCAGCGGGACCCTCGGAGGGGCAGATACGCAGTATTTT. As protein: CASSGTLGGADTQYF.

The chain couples TRBV5-1 to TRBJ1-5; D is possibly TRBD1 (5 bases). The CDR3 spans 14 residues. Germline V CDR1 and CDR2: SGHRS, YFSETQ. V lost 2 bases and J 5 bases, leaving 11 bases between the germline ends. The CDR3 spells CASSLSPGDQPQHF. CDR3 DNA sequence: TGCGCCAGCAGCTTATCCCCGGGGGATCAGCCCCAGCATTTT.

CDR3 bases: TGTGCCAGCAGTGAGACTAGCGGGGGGCCACGGGATGAGCAGTTCTTC. It encodes CASSETSGGPRDEQFF. J is TRBJ2-1 and V is TRBV28; TRBD2 matches 13 bases. The CDR3 sequence is 16 residues long. V lost 5 bases and J lost 8; bases outside the gene matches: 9. Looked up from germline, CDR1 is MDHEN and CDR2 is SYDVKM.